A single sample is the source of the 6 T cell receptor beta chains below, sequenced in a study of identical twins. TCRdb analysed the 5' RACE reads with MiXCR anew, one entry per CDR3 protein. This repertoire shows 200,000 to 300,000 distinct CDR3 sequences, 6% to 8.5% found once; its top ten account for about 5.6%. This sample was shared with a second study, whose subject was yellow fever vaccine responses in identical twins.

The sequencing input was CD8+ T cells sorted from blood. The receptors stem from a woman between 18 and 29 years old in good health.

The V call is TRBV27, the J call TRBJ2-1; a possible D gene is TRBD2 (7 bases). Germline V CDR1 and CDR2: MNHEY, SMNVEV (reference sequence). The V gene lost 4 bases and the J gene lost 4 bases, with 17 bases spanning the gap. The CDR3 contains 16 residues. CDR3 in amino acids: CASSSGGGAFYNEQFF. As DNA, the CDR3 is TGTGCCAGCAGTTCTGGGGGGGGGGCTTTTTACAATGAGCAGTTCTTC.

V usage is TRBV6-1 and J usage is TRBJ2-7, with D maybe TRBD2 (6 bases). The CDR3 spans 15 residues. The germline gives CDR1 MNHNS, CDR2 SASEGT. V was shortened by 2 bases and J by 3 bases, with 14 bases between the two germline ends. The CDR3 nucleotides are TGTGCCAGCAGTGAATTCGGAGGGCCGTACTACGAGCAGTACGTC. Amino acid sequence: CASSEFGGPYYEQYV.

This clonotype was found many times. The chain combines TRBV7-9 with TRBJ1-5, with D uncertain. Germline CDR1 reads SEHNR; CDR2 reads FQNEAQ (reference sequence). Trimming cost V 3 bases and J 7 bases, with 7 bases left between them. The CDR3 is 12 residues long. CDR3 nucleotides: TGTGCCAGCAGCTTTGGGAGACAGCCCCAGCATTTT. Its protein product is CASSFGRQPQHF. The full variable domain, in which reference TRBV7-9 and TRBJ1-5 provide the parts outside the CDR3, is DTGVSQNPRHKITKRGQNVTFRCDPISEHNRLYWYRQTLGQGPEFLTYFQNEAQLEKSRLLSDRFSAERPKGSFSTLEIQRTEQGDSAMYLCASSFGRQPQHFGDGTRLSIL.

This clonotype was observed a handful of times. The chain is built from TRBV24-1 and TRBJ2-1; D not resolved. This CDR3 has 14 residues. Germline CDR1 KGHDR, CDR2 SFDVKD. Trimming pared 4 bases from V and 0 bases from J, leaving 6 bases between. CDR3 sequence: CATSEQSSYNEQFF. DNA for the CDR3: TGTGCCACCAGTGAACAAAGCTCCTACAATGAGCAGTTCTTC.

The sample holds a few counts of this clonotype. This sequence joins TRBV12-3 or TRBV12-4 and TRBJ2-3; D perhaps matches TRBD2 (6 bases). This CDR3 region has 13 residues. The CDR3 DNA reads TGTGCAGTAGCGGTCTTTCCTGGAGATACGCAGTATTTT. This translates into CAVAVFPGDTQYF.

This clonotype was detected ten times or more. This chain links TRBV6-2 or TRBV6-3 with TRBJ2-4, with D perhaps matching TRBD2 (5 bases). Germline values: CDR1 MNHEY, CDR2 SVGEGT. V was pared by 0 bases and J by 8 bases, with 11 bases between. This CDR3 has 14 residues. Here the CDR3 reads CASSYSGDSDIQYF. The CDR3 DNA reads TGTGCCAGCAGTTACTCGGGAGATTCCGACATTCAGTACTTC.